Below, 19 T cell receptor beta chains from the same sample are listed, as sequenced in a study of blood T cell repertoires in COVID-19. Sequencing was performed with immunoSEQ multiplex PCR; in TCRdb, only in-frame clones are kept and a portion is missing. The sample yields roughly 45,000 clones, 75% to 90% seen once. Source material: peripheral blood. Receptors originate from a human donor in a cohort sampled during active COVID-19.

This clone was counted once. This sequence joins TRBV3-1 (or the pseudogene TRBV3-2) and TRBJ1-2, with D unresolved. The germline V gene encodes CDR1 LGHDT and CDR2 YNNKEL (reference sequence). Trimming cost V 5 bases and J 3 bases, with 7 bases left between them. CDR3 size: 12 residues. CDR3 sequence: CASSSGYYGYTF. Written as DNA, the CDR3 is TGTGCCAGCAGCTCCGGGTACTATGGCTACACCTTC.

The chain is built from TRBV29-1 and TRBJ2-7, with D unresolved. The CDR3 spans 11 residues. The germline CDR1 and CDR2 sequences are SQVTM and ANQGSEA. V shed 5 bases and J shed 2 bases, with 7 bases lying between them. The CDR3 loop is CSVRQAYEQYF. CDR3 coding DNA: TGCAGCGTTCGGCAGGCCTACGAGCAGTACTTC.

J is TRBJ1-4 and V is TRBV7-9; D is ambiguous. This CDR3 spans 15 amino acids. V was cut by 5 bases and J by 2 bases, with 12 bases left in between. Germline V gene sequence: CDR1 SEHNR, CDR2 FQNEAQ (reference sequence). CDR3 loop: CASSPREATNEKLFF. In DNA, the CDR3 is TGTGCCAGCAGCCCTCGTGAGGCCACTAATGAAAAACTGTTTTTT.

This chain connects TRBV6-6 to TRBJ1-4; TRBD1 matches at 7 bases. The CDR3 runs 13 residues. J gave up 8 bases and V 7 bases, and 7 bases lay outside the gene matches. CDR1 is MNHNY and CDR2 is SVGAGI in the germline V gene (reference sequence). The CDR3 spells CASTQGQQEKLFF. CDR3 nucleotides: TGTGCCAGCACCCAGGGACAGCAGGAAAAACTGTTTTTT.

This chain uses TRBV11-2 with TRBJ2-6, with D tentatively TRBD2 (6 bases). Trimming cost V 4 bases and J 3 bases, with 22 bases left between them. The CDR3 length is 19 residues. Germline V gives CDR1 SGHAT, CDR2 FQNNGV. The CDR3 DNA reads as TGTGCCAGCAGCTCTCTCCGGGACGGGGGTCGGTATGGGGCCAACGTCCTGACTTTC. Encoded protein: CASSSLRDGGRYGANVLTF.

The rearrangement joins TRBV5-5 to TRBJ2-6; D is uncertain. The V gene's germline CDR1 is SGHKS and CDR2 YYEKEE (reference sequence). Trimming removed 4 bases from V and 1 base from J, with 9 bases in between. There are 15 residues in the CDR3. CDR3: CASSSDGSGANVLTF. CDR3 DNA sequence: TGTGCCAGCAGCAGCGACGGATCTGGGGCCAACGTCCTGACTTTC. Full variable domain (remainder filled in from reference TRBV5-5 and TRBJ2-6): DAGVTQSPTHLIKTRGQQVTLRCSPISGHKSVSWYQQVLGQGPQFIFQYYEKEERGRGNFPDRFSARQFPNYSSELNVNALLLGDSALYLCASSSDGSGANVLTFGAGSRLTVL.

The V gene is TRBV19, the J gene TRBJ2-6; TRBD1 might be the D (5 bases). Germline V CDR1 and CDR2: LNHDA, SQIVND (reference sequence). V lost 4 bases and J lost 0, with 16 bases in between. This CDR3 spans 18 amino acids. Here the CDR3 DNA reads TGTGCCAGTAGTAAAAAGACCACAGGATTCTCTGGGGCCAACGTCCTGACTTTC. Translating it yields CASSKKTTGFSGANVLTF.

The rearrangement uses TRBV10-3 and TRBJ1-3; weak D call: TRBD1 (6 bases). This CDR3 contains 17 residues. V dropped 7 bases and J dropped 1 base, with 20 bases sitting between them. Germline V CDR1 and CDR2: ENHRY, SYGVKD. Written as DNA, the CDR3 is TGTGCCATCAAGGCTGGCGATGGACAGCAGTCTGGAAACACCATATATTTT. Its protein is CAIKAGDGQQSGNTIYF.

The chain links TRBV18 to TRBJ1-5; D is perhaps TRBD1 (6 bases). The V end lost 2 bases, the J end lost 4 bases, and 12 bases lay between the germline ends. This CDR3 spans 15 amino acids. Germline-derived CDR1 and CDR2 are KGHSH and LQKENI. The CDR3 DNA reads TGTGCCAGCTCACCAAGAGAGGGGGAAAATCAGCCCCAGCATTTT. Translated: CASSPREGENQPQHF.

A word on this clone: The identical CDR3 is also encoded by other nucleotide sequences in the sample. V is TRBV5-1 and J is TRBJ2-7; 12 bases agree with TRBD1. Germline V gene lookup returns CDR1 SGHRS and CDR2 YFSETQ. V lost 4 bases and J lost 3; bases outside the gene matches: 5. CDR3 length equals 15 residues. CDR3: CASSIGTGGSYEQYF. Here the CDR3 DNA reads TGCGCCAGCAGCATCGGGACAGGGGGCAGCTACGAGCAGTACTTC.

V and J are TRBV3-1 (or the pseudogene TRBV3-2) and TRBJ1-2; D gene unclear. This CDR3 is built from 13 residues. V lost 1 base, J lost 8 bases, and 11 bases lay in between. Per germline, CDR1 LGHDT and CDR2 YNNKEL (reference sequence). Written as DNA, the CDR3 is TGTGCCAGCAGCCAAGTCGTACTCGGGGGCTACACCTTC. Amino acid sequence: CASSQVVLGGYTF.

The CDR3 is CATSRAAGVTEAFF. CDR3 DNA: TGTGCCACCAGCAGAGCGGCAGGGGTTACTGAAGCTTTCTTT. The rearrangement links TRBV15 to TRBJ1-1, with a tentative D call TRBD1 (6 bases). V was clipped by 1 base and J by 5 bases, with 11 bases between them. The CDR3 loop spans 14 amino acids. Germline CDR1 and CDR2: LNHNV and YYDKDF (reference sequence).

The chain recombines TRBV4-3 with TRBJ1-2, with 8 bases that match TRBD1. The germline V gene encodes CDR1 LGHNA and CDR2 YSLEER. There are 16 residues in the CDR3. Trimming removed 1 base from V and 2 bases from J; junction bases left unmatched: 6. Written as DNA, the CDR3 is TGCGCCAGCAGCCAAGCTGGACAGGGTACAAACTATGGCTACACCTTC. Amino acids: CASSQAGQGTNYGYTF.

The chain recombines TRBV7-9 with TRBJ2-7; TRBD1 matches at 10 bases. CDR1 and CDR2 from the germline V gene are SEHNR and FQNEAQ (reference sequence). CDR3 size: 15 residues. Germline trimming cut 2 bases from V and 2 bases from J; bases unmatched to any gene: 3. The CDR3 is CASSLSGTGAYEQYF. As DNA, the CDR3 is TGTGCCAGCAGCTTATCCGGGACAGGGGCCTACGAGCAGTACTTC.

This rearrangement joins TRBV6-5 to TRBJ1-2, with TRBD1 matching over 7 bases. CDR3 length: 14 amino acids. Germline V gene sequence: CDR1 MNHEY, CDR2 SVGAGI. V lost 6 bases, J lost 1 base, and 5 bases stayed unmatched. This chain's CDR3 is CASSLGQYNYGYTF. CDR3 in DNA: TGTGCCAGCAGCCTGGGACAGTATAACTATGGCTACACCTTC.

The V gene is TRBV5-1, the J gene TRBJ2-7; weak D call: TRBD1 (6 bases). From germline, CDR1 is SGHRS and CDR2 YFSETQ. The length of the CDR3 is 13 residues. V lost 4 bases to trimming and J lost 0 bases, with 8 bases between them. The CDR3 is CASSRDNSYEQYF. The CDR3 DNA sequence: TGCGCCAGCAGCCGGGACAACTCCTACGAGCAGTACTTC. The full variable domain, its missing parts supplied by reference TRBV5-1 and TRBJ2-7, is KAGVTQTPRYLIKTRGQQVTLSCSPISGHRSVSWYQQTPGQGLQFLFEYFSETQRNKGNFPGRFSGRQFSNSRSEMNVSTLELGDSALYLCASSRDNSYEQYFGPGTRLTVT.

The V and J genes are TRBV25-1 and TRBJ1-5; possibly TRBD1 for D (6 bases). Germline V gene lookup returns CDR1 MGHDK and CDR2 SYGVNS. The CDR3 has 13 residues. Trimming stripped 5 bases from V and 8 bases from J, with 13 bases between. CDR3 sequence reads: CASSWTEGEPQHF. The CDR3 nucleotides read TGTGCCAGCAGTTGGACCGAGGGGGAGCCCCAGCATTTT.

This chain connects TRBV5-4 to TRBJ1-2; weak D call: TRBD1 (6 bases). The V end lost 5 bases, the J end lost 6 bases, and 11 bases lay between the germline ends. This CDR3 is built from 12 residues. CDR1 is SGHNT, CDR2 YYREEE, per germline (reference sequence). The CDR3, as DNA: TGTGCCAGCAGGGACAGTTCGGATGGCTACACCTTC. Its protein product is CASRDSSDGYTF.

The gene calls are TRBV5-1 and TRBJ2-7, with 7 bases that match TRBD1. Germline V lookup: CDR1 SGHRS, CDR2 YFSETQ. Trimming at V came to 3 bases and at J to 3 bases, leaving 6 bases not matched to a gene. This CDR3 has 14 amino acids. CDR3 in amino acids: CASSSGQLYYEQYF. DNA of the CDR3: TGCGCCAGCAGCTCGGGACAGCTCTACTACGAGCAGTACTTC.